These 32 T cell receptor beta chains were sequenced from one sample in a study of shared clonotypes between healthy human individuals. Sequenced by immunoSEQ multiplex PCR; TCRdb stores in-frame clones only, minus some. The data hold 2 million to 2.5 million clones, with roughly 96% observed a single time. Source material: naive CD4+ T cells sorted from blood. Subset: CD45RA+ positively selected. These receptor sequences come from a man younger than 35 in good health.

This clone was picked up one time. This rearrangement joins TRBV7-2 to TRBJ1-1; 7 bases match TRBD1. CDR3 length equals 13 residues. V lost 6 bases and J lost 6; bases outside the gene matches: 7. Per germline, CDR1 SGHTA and CDR2 FQGNSA. Written as DNA, the CDR3 is TGTGCCAGCAGATCTACAGGGGTCGCTGAAGCTTTCTTT. As protein: CASRSTGVAEAFF.

The chain couples TRBV10-3 to TRBJ2-2, with 13 bases fitting TRBD2. CDR3 length equals 18 residues. Germline V CDR1 and CDR2: ENHRY, SYGVKD. With 2 bases clipped from V and 5 bases from J, the junction kept 8 bases outside the gene matches. Here the CDR3 reads CAISENKLAGGRTGELFF. The CDR3 DNA sequence: TGTGCCATCAGTGAGAACAAACTAGCGGGAGGGCGGACCGGGGAGCTGTTTTTT.

This chain links TRBV6-5 with TRBJ1-6; the match to TRBD1 covers 8 bases. The germline gives CDR1 MNHEY, CDR2 SVGAGI. Losses at the gene ends were 5 bases for V and 8 bases for J; bases not matched to a gene: 5. The CDR3 runs to 14 residues. This CDR3 is CASSATGGYSPLHF. CDR3 nucleotides: TGTGCCAGCAGTGCCACAGGGGGGTATTCACCCCTCCACTTT.

Worth noting for this clone: Other DNA sequences in the sample encode the same CDR3. V usage is TRBV30 and J usage is TRBJ1-1, with no clear D. V dropped 2 bases and J dropped 1 base, with 8 bases sitting between them. Germline assignment: CDR1 GTSNPN and CDR2 SVGIG (reference sequence). The CDR3 extends over 13 amino acids. The CDR3 nucleotides are TGTGCCTGGAGTCTGACGAGGAACACTGAAGCTTTCTTT. Its protein product is CAWSLTRNTEAFF.

The rearrangement uses TRBV19 and TRBJ1-6; D call uncertain. V dropped 6 bases and J dropped 6 bases, with 12 bases sitting between them. There are 14 residues in the CDR3. Germline V CDR1 and CDR2: LNHDA, SQIVND (reference sequence). CDR3 sequence reads: CASSDLKGNSPLHF. In DNA form, the CDR3 reads TGTGCCAGTAGCGACTTAAAGGGTAATTCACCCCTCCACTTT.

This clone was detected only once. The chain couples TRBV28 to TRBJ2-3; the match to TRBD2 covers 8 bases. Germline V gives CDR1 MDHEN, CDR2 SYDVKM. The ends lost 5 bases at V and 4 bases at J; junction bases unmatched: 11. The CDR3 extends over 16 amino acids. CDR3 amino acids: CASSGYGGALADTQYF. The DNA for the CDR3 is TGTGCCAGCAGTGGCTACGGGGGGGCCCTGGCAGATACGCAGTATTTT.

CDR3 residues: CASSQAGLANEKLFF. The CDR3 region has the DNA TGTGCCAGCAGTCAAGCAGGTTTGGCTAATGAAAAACTGTTTTTT. This chain joins TRBV25-1 and TRBJ1-4; D is undetermined. The CDR3 is 15 residues long. The V and J ends lost 5 bases and 3 bases respectively, with 13 bases between them. Per germline, CDR1 MGHDK and CDR2 SYGVNS.

This chain connects TRBV25-1 to TRBJ1-1; no clear D gene. This CDR3 contains 14 residues. V gave up 1 base and J gave up 6 bases, with 12 bases separating them. The germline V gene encodes CDR1 MGHDK and CDR2 SYGVNS. Here the CDR3 reads CASSESAYGAEAFF. The DNA of the CDR3 is TGTGCCAGCAGTGAATCCGCCTATGGGGCTGAAGCTTTCTTT.

This clone was detected only once. J is TRBJ1-6 and V is TRBV2; tentatively, D is TRBD1 (6 bases). CDR3 length equals 13 residues. The germline V and J ends were trimmed by 11 bases and 7 bases, with 15 bases remaining between them. Looked up from germline, CDR1 is SNHLY and CDR2 is FYNNEI. The DNA of the CDR3 is TGTGCCGGGGGGCAGGGAAGAAATTCACCCCTCCACTTT. Translated: CAGGQGRNSPLHF.

The V gene is TRBV5-1, the J gene TRBJ2-7, with 12 bases fitting TRBD2. Germline assignment: CDR1 SGHRS and CDR2 YFSETQ. J was trimmed by 4 bases and V by 4 bases; bases with no gene match: 24. The CDR3 spans 21 residues. DNA for the CDR3: TGCGCCAGCAGCGTAACACTAGCGGGGGGCCCAAAAGATTCGGATCTGTACGAGCAGTACTTC. Its protein is CASSVTLAGGPKDSDLYEQYF.

The gene calls are TRBV27 and TRBJ2-7; tentatively, D is TRBD1 (5 bases). The V gene lost 4 bases and the J gene lost 3 bases, with 10 bases spanning the gap. The germline CDR1 and CDR2 sequences are MNHEY and SMNVEV (reference sequence). The CDR3 runs 13 residues. DNA of the CDR3: TGTGCCAGCAGTTCCAGGGCGTTCTACGAGCAGTACTTC. It yields the protein CASSSRAFYEQYF.

CDR3 amino acids: CASSENGWNQPQHF. In nucleotides, the CDR3 is TGTGCCAGCAGTGAAAACGGCTGGAATCAGCCCCAGCATTTT. This chain uses TRBV25-1 with TRBJ1-5, with D hard to call. Trimming removed 2 bases from V and 4 bases from J, with 9 bases in between. This CDR3 is 14 amino acids long. Germline CDR1 MGHDK, CDR2 SYGVNS.

As regards this clone: Other nucleotide sequences in the sample specify the same CDR3. The chain links TRBV18 to TRBJ2-5; weak D call: TRBD1 (6 bases). V lost 3 bases and J 1 base, leaving 12 bases between the germline ends. The length of the CDR3 is 15 residues. CDR1 and CDR2 (germline): KGHSH, LQKENI. CDR3 in DNA: TGTGCCAGCTCACCGGGGGCGAGTGGCCAAGAGACCCAGTACTTC. Translating gives CASSPGASGQETQYF.

The rearrangement uses TRBV25-1 and TRBJ2-5; a weak D match, TRBD1 (6 bases). Per germline, CDR1 MGHDK and CDR2 SYGVNS. The V end was cut by 5 bases, the J end by 5 bases, with 21 bases between. The CDR3 is made up of 16 amino acids. CDR3 nucleotides: TGTGCCAGCAGTAAGGGTGCGAGGGGGTTGGAGGAGACCCAGTACTTC. Translation: CASSKGARGLEETQYF.

The chain links TRBV7-2 to TRBJ2-1; 11 positions match TRBD2. V shed 5 bases and J 5 bases; nucleotides not matched to a gene: 5. The CDR3 is 15 amino acids. Per the germline V gene, CDR1 is SGHTA and CDR2 is FQGNSA. CDR3 nucleotides: TGTGCCAGCAGCCGAACTAGCGGGAGTCACAATGAGCAGTTCTTC. It translates to CASSRTSGSHNEQFF.

This clone has just one count. The genes are TRBV6-4 and TRBJ2-1; 11 bases are a match to TRBD1. The length of the CDR3 is 14 residues. V lost 5 bases to trimming and J lost 8 bases; unmatched junction nucleotides: 5. Germline V gives CDR1 MRHNA, CDR2 SNTAGT. In nucleotides, the CDR3 is TGTGCCAGCAGTATAGGACAGGGGGCTGATGAGCAGTTCTTC. Translation gives CASSIGQGADEQFF.

V is TRBV21-1 and J is TRBJ2-5; the tabulated D call, TRBD2, remains unverified against the DNA. TRBV21-1 counts as a pseudogene. This CDR3 region has 15 residues. The CDR3 DNA sequence: TGTGCCAGCAGCAAAAGCGGGAGGGGGGTGGAGACCCAGTACTTC. This encodes CASSKSGRGVETQYF.

The chain joins TRBV5-1 to TRBJ2-7; 10 bases agree with TRBD2. Trimming removed 4 bases from V and 6 bases from J; junction bases left unmatched: 13. The germline CDR1 and CDR2 sequences are SGHRS and YFSETQ. The CDR3 length is 16 residues. The CDR3 bases are TGCGCCAGCAGCCGGACCCCTACTAGCGGGGAGAGCGAGCAGTACTTC. It codes for CASSRTPTSGESEQYF.

V usage is TRBV10-3 and J usage is TRBJ2-3; 8 nucleotides line up with TRBD1. This CDR3 has 15 residues. CDR1 and CDR2 from the germline V gene are ENHRY and SYGVKD. Trimming removed 2 bases from V and 2 bases from J; junction bases left unmatched: 3. In nucleotides, the CDR3 is TGTGCCATCAGTGAGGGGGACAGGAACACAGATACGCAGTATTTT. It specifies CAISEGDRNTDTQYF.

This sequence joins TRBV7-9 and TRBJ1-1; D is uncertain. Germline V gene sequence: CDR1 SEHNR, CDR2 FQNEAQ (reference sequence). The CDR3 is 11 residues long. CDR3 sequence reads: CAVGPNTEAFF. The CDR3 bases are TGTGCGGTAGGCCCCAACACTGAAGCTTTCTTT.

This rearrangement joins TRBV30 to TRBJ2-1; perhaps D is TRBD1 or TRBD2 (5 bases each). V was pared by 1 base and J by 1 base, with 8 bases between. Germline V gives CDR1 GTSNPN, CDR2 SVGIG (reference sequence). CDR3 length equals 14 residues. As DNA, the CDR3 is TGTGCCTGGAGTGGGGGGTATTCCTACAATGAGCAGTTCTTC. It yields the protein CAWSGGYSYNEQFF.

V usage is TRBV5-1 and J usage is TRBJ2-3, with D perhaps TRBD2 (5 bases). CDR3 length equals 16 residues. With 4 bases removed from V and 0 bases from J, the gap between germline ends came to 15 bases. The germline V gene encodes CDR1 SGHRS and CDR2 YFSETQ. The CDR3 reads CASSVQSGSSTDTQYF. The CDR3 nucleotides read TGCGCCAGCAGCGTGCAAAGCGGTTCTAGCACAGATACGCAGTATTTT. Supplemented by reference TRBV5-1 and TRBJ2-3, the full variable domain reads KAGVTQTPRYLIKTRGQQVTLSCSPISGHRSVSWYQQTPGQGLQFLFEYFSETQRNKGNFPGRFSGRQFSNSRSEMNVSTLELGDSALYLCASSVQSGSSTDTQYFGPGTRLTVL.

The V gene is TRBV10-1, the J gene TRBJ2-2; TRBD1 matches 9 bases. The CDR3 has 18 amino acids. V lost 2 bases, J lost 5 bases, and 12 bases stayed unmatched. The germline CDR1 and CDR2 sequences are WNHNN and SYGVQD (reference sequence). The CDR3 spells CASSEAGPGQGRTGELFF. CDR3 DNA: TGCGCCAGCAGTGAGGCGGGACCGGGACAGGGAAGGACCGGGGAGCTGTTTTTT.

J is TRBJ2-1 and V is TRBV7-2; 8 bases fit TRBD2. Trimming took 3 bases from V and 1 from J; bases not matched to a gene: 8. The CDR3 length is 17 residues. Germline lookup yields CDR1 SGHTA and CDR2 FQGNSA. The CDR3 protein is CASSFQSGSFSYNEQFF. DNA of the CDR3: TGTGCCAGCAGCTTCCAAAGCGGGAGTTTTTCCTACAATGAGCAGTTCTTC.

This chain connects TRBV7-2 to TRBJ2-7; no clear D gene. The CDR3 length is 13 residues. Trimming removed 3 bases from V and 0 bases from J, with 6 bases in between. Germline CDR1 SGHTA, CDR2 FQGNSA. CDR3 bases: TGTGCCAGCAGCTTTACAGCCTCCTACGAGCAGTACTTC. This gives the protein CASSFTASYEQYF.

The chain couples TRBV7-2 to TRBJ2-3, with 7 bases aligning to TRBD2. The CDR3 runs 16 residues. CDR1 and CDR2 (germline): SGHTA, FQGNSA. Trimming removed 5 bases from V and 2 bases from J; junction bases left unmatched: 10. In DNA form, the CDR3 reads TGTGCCAGCAGCGTAGGATCTAGCGGCTACACAGATACGCAGTATTTT. Protein: CASSVGSSGYTDTQYF.

The chain is built from TRBV18 and TRBJ2-7; D is ambiguous. The CDR3 is 14 amino acids. Germline loops: CDR1 KGHSH, CDR2 LQKENI. V lost 3 bases to trimming and J lost 0 bases, with 9 bases between them. Written as DNA, the CDR3 is TGTGCCAGCTCACCGGTAGTGGGCTCCTACGAGCAGTACTTC. This codes for CASSPVVGSYEQYF.

This sequence joins TRBV6-1 and TRBJ2-1; 8 bases map to TRBD1. Trimming removed 1 base from V and 4 bases from J; junction bases left unmatched: 9. There are 17 residues in the CDR3. The V gene's germline CDR1 is MNHNS and CDR2 SASEGT. The CDR3 DNA sequence: TGTGCCAGCAGTGAAGGGACAGGGCATCCTCGTTACAATGAGCAGTTCTTC. Translated, it gives CASSEGTGHPRYNEQFF.

The V and J genes are TRBV18 and TRBJ1-5; D call uncertain. CDR3 length: 12 residues. Germline CDR1 reads KGHSH; CDR2 reads LQKENI. V was pared by 4 bases and J by 7 bases, with 8 bases between. CDR3 protein: CASSHMGQPQHF. Written as DNA, the CDR3 is TGTGCCAGCTCACATATGGGACAGCCCCAGCATTTT.

This clone was observed a few times. The V call is TRBV5-1, the J call TRBJ2-3; tentative D call: TRBD2 (6 bases). CDR1 and CDR2 from the germline V gene are SGHRS and YFSETQ. V was trimmed by 3 bases and J by 0 bases, leaving 17 bases between them. The CDR3 totals 17 residues. The CDR3 loop reads CASSSGAGGRSTDTQYF. The CDR3 DNA reads as TGCGCCAGCAGCTCGGGAGCCGGGGGAAGAAGCACAGATACGCAGTATTTT.

This clone was counted between two and nine times. One junction end does not reproduce the germline sequence, and a read error may be involved. The chain joins TRBV11-2 to TRBJ2-6; D is ambiguous. The CDR3 runs to 13 residues. Germline CDR1 reads SGHAT; CDR2 reads FQNNGV. Written as DNA, the CDR3 is TGTGCCAGCAGCTTTATGTACAGTGAAGCCTGTAGTTTC. Translated, it gives CASSFMYSEACSF.

On this clone: The same CDR3 is also encoded by other DNA sequences in this sample. The chain employs TRBV7-9 and TRBJ2-1; D is possibly TRBD1 (6 bases). Germline-derived CDR1 and CDR2 are SEHNR and FQNEAQ (reference sequence). The length of the CDR3 is 14 residues. V was cut by 6 bases and J by 3 bases, with 12 bases left in between. The CDR3 DNA reads TGTGCCAGCAGTTTCGGGACATACTACAATGAGCAGTTCTTC. Translating it yields CASSFGTYYNEQFF.